By share, the clone carrying this TCR beta chain ranks as medium-sized. This CDR3 spans 13 amino acids. CDR1 is SGDLS and CDR2 is YYNGEE in the germline V gene. V gave up 3 bases and J gave up 0 bases, with 4 bases separating them. The source of the sample is a study of STAT5B mutations in CD4+ large granular lymphocyte leukemia. Sequencing used immunoSEQ multiplex PCR; TCRdb keeps in-frame clones, though not all of them. This table has under 25,000 clones, roughly 69% appearing once. This rearrangement joins TRBV9 to TRBJ2-1; D unresolved. Sample: CD4+ T cells from blood buffy coats. The clonotype comes from a human donor in good health. CDR3 residues: CASSGPSYNEQFF. CDR3 bases: TGTGCCAGCAGCGGACCCTCCTACAATGAGCAGTTCTTC.